The clone carrying this TCR beta chain showed up just a few times. The source of the sample is a study of blood T cell repertoires in COVID-19. Authors' data handling: The authors estimated nucleated cell counts from reference gene primer amplification. Sequencing used immunoSEQ multiplex PCR; TCRdb keeps in-frame clones, though not all of them. The DNA gave D and trimming, while V, J and clone size come from that table. The table has approximately 200,000 clones, 86% seen once; the top ten hold more than 4%. Participant ages covered roughly 18 to 89 years across 20 to 25 US areas. In the 2 weeks before study entry, exposed participants met a COVID-19 case, which was PCR-confirmed or clinician-diagnosed. This CDR3 spans 12 amino acids. Germline CDR1 and CDR2: SGHDT and YYEEEE. Trimming pared 5 bases from V and 8 bases from J, leaving 13 bases between.

V usage is TRBV5-6 and J usage is TRBJ1-2, with D possibly TRBD1 on 6 matching bases. Sequenced input: PBMCs or T cells enriched from blood (not recorded which). The clonotype comes from a young woman who had been exposed to COVID-19. CDR3 coding DNA: TGTGCCAGCAGGGGGGCTGCGTGGGGCTACACCTTC. This gives the protein CASRGAAWGYTF.